Below, 21 T cell receptor beta chains from the same sample are listed, as sequenced in a study of cytomegalovirus exposure and HLA in healthy donors. Vbeta (60) and Jbeta (13) primers were used in the PCR. Profiled with immunoSEQ multiplex PCR; TCRdb holds only in-frame clones, not every one. The profile shows about 200,000 clones, about four fifths of them singletons. The material sequenced was PBMCs. The receptors shown here come from a boy aged 2 to 9 in good health and CMV-seronegative.

The V gene is TRBV4-3, the J gene TRBJ2-1, with a tentative D call TRBD2 (5 bases). V was shortened by 1 base and J by 4 bases, with 20 bases between the two germline ends. CDR3 size: 18 residues. CDR1 is LGHNA, CDR2 YSLEER, per germline. CDR3 sequence (DNA): TGCGCCAGCAGCCAAGGACCCCCGGTCCGGGGTACGTACAATGAGCAGTTCTTC. This translates into CASSQGPPVRGTYNEQFF.

The sample holds one count of this clone. The gene calls are TRBV5-1 and TRBJ1-6; 7 bases map to TRBD1. CDR1 is SGHRS and CDR2 is YFSETQ in the germline V gene. This CDR3 has 14 amino acids. V shed 2 bases, J shed 7 bases, and the junction held 3 bases outside the gene matches. CDR3 sequence (DNA): TGCGCCAGCAGCTTCGGGACAGTCAATTCACCCCTCCACTTT. The encoded protein is CASSFGTVNSPLHF.

The chain recombines TRBV7-2 with TRBJ1-5; possibly TRBD1 for D (6 bases). This CDR3 spans 15 amino acids. Germline assignment: CDR1 SGHTA and CDR2 FQGNSA. Trimming pared 5 bases from V and 3 bases from J, leaving 14 bases between. In DNA form, the CDR3 reads TGTGCCAGCAGCGCGGGGGGGGCTTTCAATCAGCCCCAGCATTTT. Translation: CASSAGGAFNQPQHF. The full variable domain, rest sourced from reference TRBV7-2 and TRBJ1-5, is GAGVSQSPSNKVTEKGKDVELRCDPISGHTALYWYRQSLGQGLEFLIYFQGNSAPDKSGLPSDRFSAERTGGSVSTLTIQRTQQEDSAVYLCASSAGGAFNQPQHFGDGTRLSIL.

This clone was recorded a few times. The rearrangement joins TRBV19 to TRBJ2-5; D perhaps matches TRBD2 (6 bases). The CDR3 contains 15 residues. Trimming stripped 4 bases from V and 2 bases from J, with 14 bases between. Germline-derived CDR1 and CDR2 are LNHDA and SQIVND (reference sequence). The CDR3 here is CASSRRDGRQETQYF. The CDR3 bases are TGTGCCAGTAGTAGAAGGGACGGGAGACAAGAGACCCAGTACTTC.

As to this clone: No conserved phenylalanine or tryptophan is present at the end of the CDR3, so a read error is the likely explanation. The chain uses TRBV7-9 and TRBJ1-2, with 7 bases identical to TRBD1. The CDR3 is 14 residues long. CDR1 is SEHNR, CDR2 FQNEAQ, per germline (reference sequence). The V gene end was trimmed by 5 bases and the J gene end by 2 bases; junction bases not matched to a gene: 5. The DNA of the CDR3 is TGTGCCAGCAGCCCCCCGACAGGGAACTATGGCTACACCCTC. It is translated as CASSPPTGNYGYTL.

This chain joins TRBV7-6 and TRBJ2-7; 12 bases align to TRBD1. This CDR3 has 16 residues. Unmatched junction bases numbered 10, after V lost 4 bases and J lost 6 bases. Germline V gene lookup returns CDR1 SGHVS and CDR2 FNYEAQ. CDR3 loop: CASSSTGTGGFAEQYF. CDR3 DNA: TGTGCCAGCAGCTCTACCGGGACAGGGGGCTTCGCCGAGCAGTACTTC.

The V and J genes are TRBV5-1 and TRBJ2-1; TRBD1 is a possible D gene (5 bases). The CDR3 totals 15 residues. The germline CDR1 and CDR2 sequences are SGHRS and YFSETQ. Trimming took 5 bases from V and 7 from J, leaving 19 bases between them. The CDR3 loop reads CASRQTQGTQNEQFF. For the CDR3, the DNA is TGCGCCAGCAGACAGACTCAGGGTACTCAGAATGAGCAGTTCTTC.

The V gene is TRBV5-4, the J gene TRBJ2-3, with TRBD2 matching 8 bases. This CDR3 region has 14 residues. With V trimmed by 1 base and J by 4 bases, 2 bases remained unmatched. The germline CDR1 and CDR2 sequences are SGHNT and YYREEE (reference sequence). CDR3 DNA: TGTGCCAGCAGCTTGCCGGGGGGGGCAGATACGCAGTATTTT. Its protein product is CASSLPGGADTQYF.

The V and J genes are TRBV5-1 and TRBJ1-4; tentatively, D is TRBD1 (6 bases). In germline, CDR1 is SGHRS, CDR2 YFSETQ. This CDR3 is built from 16 residues. The V gene lost 4 bases and the J gene lost 0 bases, with 13 bases spanning the gap. CDR3 sequence (DNA): TGCGCCAGCAGCCCGGGACACAGTGCAACTAATGAAAAACTGTTTTTT. It is translated as CASSPGHSATNEKLFF.

The chain joins TRBV5-6 to TRBJ1-2, with 7 bases aligning to TRBD1. CDR1 is SGHDT, CDR2 YYEEEE, per germline. The length of the CDR3 is 15 residues. V gave up 3 bases and J gave up 5 bases; unmatched junction bases: 10. The CDR3 region is CASSWGDRDYYGYTF. The CDR3 bases are TGTGCCAGCAGCTGGGGGGACAGAGACTATTATGGCTACACCTTC.

The V gene is TRBV7-9, the J gene TRBJ2-3; 10 nucleotides match TRBD2. With V trimmed by 3 bases and J by 3 bases, 6 bases remained unmatched. Germline values: CDR1 SEHNR, CDR2 FQNEAQ (reference sequence). The CDR3 totals 16 residues. The CDR3 region has the DNA TGTGCCAGCAGCTTTGGAGCGGGGGGGCCTACAGATACGCAGTATTTT. Protein product: CASSFGAGGPTDTQYF. Combining the CDR3 with reference TRBV7-9 and TRBJ2-3 gives the whole variable domain DTGVSQNPRHKITKRGQNVTFRCDPISEHNRLYWYRQTLGQGPEFLTYFQNEAQLEKSRLLSDRFSAERPKGSFSTLEIQRTEQGDSAMYLCASSFGAGGPTDTQYFGPGTRLTVL.

This rearrangement joins TRBV15 to TRBJ2-3, with a possible D match to TRBD1 (6 bases). The V gene's germline CDR1 is LNHNV and CDR2 YYDKDF (reference sequence). The CDR3 is 15 amino acids. V lost 3 bases and J lost 3, with 13 bases in between. The CDR3 is CATSRAGERTDTQYF. The CDR3 DNA follows: TGTGCCACCAGCAGGGCAGGGGAGAGGACAGATACGCAGTATTTT. Combining the CDR3 with reference TRBV15 and TRBJ2-3 gives the whole variable domain DAMVIQNPRYQVTQFGKPVTLSCSQTLNHNVMYWYQQKSSQAPKLLFHYYDKDFNNEADTPDNFQSRRPNTSFCFLDIRSPGLGDTAMYLCATSRAGERTDTQYFGPGTRLTVL.

This chain links TRBV7-9 with TRBJ1-5; D gene unclear. In germline, CDR1 is SEHNR, CDR2 FQNEAQ (reference sequence). V dropped 3 bases and J dropped 5 bases, with 8 bases sitting between them. The CDR3 has 13 amino acids. The CDR3, as DNA: TGTGCCAGCAGCTTGAGAGAGTATCAGCCCCAGCATTTT. Encoded protein: CASSLREYQPQHF.

The chain is built from TRBV6-1 and TRBJ1-2, with TRBD1 matching 9 bases. Germline V gene lookup returns CDR1 MNHNS and CDR2 SASEGT. The V gene end was trimmed by 0 bases and the J gene end by 4 bases; junction bases not matched to a gene: 9. CDR3 length: 17 amino acids. The CDR3 coding sequence is TGTGCCAGCAGTGAAGCGAATACCGGACAGGGGTCCTATGGCTACACCTTC. Its protein is CASSEANTGQGSYGYTF.

V usage is TRBV5-1 and J usage is TRBJ2-3; D gene uncertain. Germline V lookup: CDR1 SGHRS, CDR2 YFSETQ. The CDR3 spans 14 residues. Trimming removed 0 bases at V and 0 bases at J, with 5 bases between. The CDR3 nucleotides read TGCGCCAGCAGCTTGGGTCCTAGCACAGATACGCAGTATTTT. It specifies CASSLGPSTDTQYF.

This clone was counted a single time. The gene calls are TRBV5-4 and TRBJ1-1; 8 bases agree with TRBD1. Losses at the gene ends were 1 base for V and 11 bases for J; bases not matched to a gene: 13. Germline CDR1 reads SGHNT; CDR2 reads YYREEE (reference sequence). The CDR3 extends over 15 amino acids. The CDR3 nucleotides read TGTGCCAGCAGCTTGAAACAGACAGGGGAAGTGGGTGCTTTCTTT. Translation: CASSLKQTGEVGAFF. Using reference TRBV5-4 and TRBJ1-1 for the parts outside the CDR3, the full variable domain is ETGVTQSPTHLIKTRGQQVTLRCSSQSGHNTVSWYQQALGQGPQFIFQYYREEENGRGNFPPRFSGLQFPNYSSELNVNALELDDSALYLCASSLKQTGEVGAFFGQGTRLTVV.

About this clone itself: Other DNA sequences in this sample translate to the same CDR3. V and J are TRBV20-1 and TRBJ2-7; 7 bases are a match to TRBD1. The CDR3 has 11 residues. The V gene's germline CDR1 is DFQATT and CDR2 SNEGSKA (reference sequence). V dropped 4 bases and J dropped 4; count of bases not matched to a gene: 1. The CDR3 here is CSATRGYEQYF. The DNA of the CDR3 is TGCAGTGCTACCAGGGGGTACGAGCAGTACTTC.

V usage is TRBV6-1 and J usage is TRBJ2-1; TRBD1 is a possible D gene (7 bases). Germline lookup yields CDR1 MNHNS and CDR2 SASEGT. Trimming cost V 7 bases and J 7 bases, with 14 bases left between them. This CDR3 comprises 13 residues. The CDR3 spells CASMAAGGNEQFF. CDR3 nucleotides: TGTGCCAGCATGGCCGCAGGGGGGAATGAGCAGTTCTTC.

The rearrangement links TRBV7-2 to TRBJ1-1; maybe TRBD1 (6 bases). The CDR3 is made up of 14 amino acids. Germline V gene lookup returns CDR1 SGHTA and CDR2 FQGNSA. The V end lost 4 bases, the J end lost 0 bases, and 9 bases lay between the germline ends. The CDR3 sequence: CASSSNRVNTEAFF. In DNA, the CDR3 is TGTGCCAGCAGCTCAAACAGGGTGAACACTGAAGCTTTCTTT.

The chain uses TRBV28 and TRBJ1-3; 7 nucleotides agree with TRBD1. The CDR3 runs 16 residues. In germline, CDR1 is MDHEN, CDR2 SYDVKM. Trimming cost V 5 bases and J 9 bases; bases outside gene matches: 16. CDR3 nucleotide sequence: TGTGCCAGCAGTCTCGGGCAGGGGGTCCGGAGCACCACCATATATTTT. Its protein is CASSLGQGVRSTTIYF.

The chain is built from TRBV6-5 and TRBJ1-1, with 7 bases that match TRBD1. The CDR3 covers 14 residues. CDR1 and CDR2 from the germline V gene are MNHEY and SVGAGI. The V and J ends lost 0 bases and 5 bases, in that order; junction bases with no gene match: 3. CDR3 coding DNA: TGTGCCAGCAGTTACTCAGGGGGCCATACTGAAGCTTTCTTT. The encoded protein is CASSYSGGHTEAFF.